A single sample gave rise to the 28 T cell receptor beta chains below, sequenced in a study of T cells in Graves' hyperthyroidism and ophthalmopathy. TCR beta CDR3 regions were amplified from RNA transcripts. First-round RT-PCR targeting the TCR CDR3 was performed with the HTBI primer set. TCRdb re-called the multiplex PCR reads through MiXCR, storing one row per CDR3 protein. The repertoire includes around 420,000 distinct CDR3 sequences, around 15% of them detected once, and 5.3% sits in the top ten. The sequencing input was blood. These receptors came from a woman aged 18-35 years with Graves' hyperthyroidism.

This clonotype was recorded at least ten times. V usage is TRBV12-3 or TRBV12-4 and J usage is TRBJ1-2, with a tentative D call TRBD1 (5 bases). V was pared by 1 base and J by 6 bases, with 12 bases between. This CDR3 spans 14 amino acids. The CDR3 protein is CASSLGGERDGYTF. The CDR3 DNA reads as TGTGCCAGCAGTTTAGGGGGGGAAAGGGATGGCTACACCTTC.

In this sample, this clonotype turned up many times. The rearrangement uses TRBV7-8 and TRBJ1-3; D is possibly TRBD1 (5 bases). With 6 bases removed from V and 0 bases from J, the gap between germline ends came to 15 bases. The CDR3 loop spans 16 amino acids. In germline, CDR1 is SGHVS, CDR2 FQNEAQ. The CDR3: CASSGDWDRSGNTIYF. In DNA form, the CDR3 reads TGTGCCAGCAGTGGTGATTGGGACCGCTCTGGAAACACCATATATTTT.

This clonotype was seen repeatedly, ten times or more. This sequence joins TRBV11-2 and TRBJ1-1, with D perhaps matching TRBD1 (5 bases). Germline V lookup: CDR1 SGHAT, CDR2 FQNNGV. The V gene lost 2 bases and the J gene lost 4 bases, with 14 bases spanning the gap. The CDR3 spans 15 residues. The CDR3 nucleotides are TGTGCCAGCAGCTTATATAGGGACGGGGGCACTGAAGCTTTCTTT. The encoded protein is CASSLYRDGGTEAFF.

The J gene is TRBJ2-6, the V gene TRBV12-3 or TRBV12-4; no reliable D call. Trimming shortened V by 5 bases and J by 7 bases, and 15 bases separated the two germline ends. This CDR3 region has 15 residues. The CDR3 DNA follows: TGTGCCAGCAGTATTCACAGCCAGGTCGCCAACGTCCTGACTTTC. This translates into CASSIHSQVANVLTF.

This clonotype came up a few times. The rearrangement uses TRBV20-1 and TRBJ2-3; D might be TRBD1 (6 bases). The CDR3 is 15 amino acids. Germline V CDR1 and CDR2: DFQATT, SNEGSKA (reference sequence). V was clipped by 3 bases and J by 0 bases, with 13 bases between them. Written as DNA, the CDR3 is TGCAGTGCTAGGTCCATCACAGGGAGCACAGATACGCAGTATTTT. Its translation is CSARSITGSTDTQYF.

This clonotype occurred a few times. Sequence at one end of the junction differs from germline and may be a read error. The chain carries TRBV20-1 and TRBJ2-1, with D possibly being TRBD2 (6 bases). The CDR3 contains 15 residues. The germline V gene has CDR1 DFQATT and CDR2 SNEGSKA (reference sequence). The chain's CDR3 is CSARGGRRNYNKQFF. CDR3 nucleotide sequence: TGCAGTGCTAGAGGGGGGAGGCGCAACTACAATAAGCAGTTCTTC.

This clonotype was counted ten times or more. V is TRBV19 and J is TRBJ2-1, with D unclear. The germline V gene has CDR1 LNHDA and CDR2 SQIVND (reference sequence). Deletions cut 5 bases from V and 6 bases from J, with 8 bases between. This CDR3 is built from 12 residues. The CDR3 nucleotides read TGTGCCAGTAGTCTGACAACCAATGAGCAGTTCTTC. Protein: CASSLTTNEQFF.

This clonotype was seen many times. The chain has TRBV30 and TRBJ2-7, with 9 bases matching TRBD1. The germline V gene encodes CDR1 GTSNPN and CDR2 SVGIG (reference sequence). V lost 3 bases and J lost 0; bases outside the gene matches: 3. This CDR3 has 14 amino acids. The CDR3 is CAWRGTGSSYEQYF. DNA for the CDR3: TGTGCCTGGAGGGGGACAGGGAGCTCCTACGAGCAGTACTTC.

This clonotype was seen at least ten times. V usage is TRBV27 and J usage is TRBJ2-6, with TRBD2 matching over 13 bases. Trimming removed 2 bases from V and 0 bases from J; junction bases left unmatched: 4. This CDR3 comprises 19 residues. CDR1 is MNHEY, CDR2 SMNVEV, per germline (reference sequence). CDR3 protein: CASSLRGLAGISGANVLTF. The CDR3 region has the DNA TGTGCCAGCAGTTTACGGGGACTAGCGGGAATCTCTGGGGCCAACGTCCTGACTTTC.

This clonotype was recorded a few times. The genes are TRBV28 and TRBJ2-6; the D is unclear. V shed 2 bases and J shed 2 bases, with 7 bases lying between them. The CDR3 runs to 15 residues. CDR1 is MDHEN, CDR2 SYDVKM, per germline. CDR3 bases: TGTGCCAGCAGTTTAAGAGGCGCTGGGGCCAACGTCCTGACTTTC. Translating gives CASSLRGAGANVLTF.

In this sample, this clonotype turned up many times. The V call is TRBV6-1, the J call TRBJ2-2; TRBD1 matches 8 bases. CDR1 is MNHNS and CDR2 is SASEGT in the germline V gene. The CDR3 has 14 amino acids. V shed 6 bases, J shed 4 bases, and the junction held 4 bases outside the gene matches. The CDR3 protein is CASRRQGSTGELFF. DNA of the CDR3: TGTGCCAGCAGGAGACAGGGGAGCACCGGGGAGCTGTTTTTT.

This clonotype was seen a few times. This chain links TRBV10-3 with TRBJ2-2; D is ambiguous. Trimming took 3 bases from V and 2 from J, leaving 7 bases between them. Germline V gene sequence: CDR1 ENHRY, CDR2 SYGVKD. This CDR3 region has 14 residues. For the CDR3, the DNA is TGTGCCATCAGTGACGCTAGAAACACCGGGGAGCTGTTTTTT. Translated, it gives CAISDARNTGELFF.

The CDR3 sequence is CASSQGQGSKDTQYF. The CDR3 DNA reads TGTGCCAGCAGCCAGGGACAGGGGTCAAAAGATACGCAGTATTTT. The V call is TRBV4-2, the J call TRBJ2-3, with TRBD1 matching 10 bases. The V segment lost 3 bases and the J segment 5 bases; nucleotides outside the gene matches: 5. Germline V gives CDR1 LGHNA, CDR2 YNFKEQ. This CDR3 region has 15 residues.

In its sample, this clonotype was seen many times. The rearrangement uses TRBV29-1 and TRBJ2-7; tentatively, D is TRBD2 (7 bases). Germline values: CDR1 SQVTM, CDR2 ANQGSEA. CDR3 size: 13 residues. V lost 6 bases, J lost 2 bases, and 14 bases lay in between. As DNA, the CDR3 is TGCAGCGTAGGGGGGGGAAGGACCTACGAGCAGTACTTC. Its translation is CSVGGGRTYEQYF.

This clonotype was counted many times. The chain joins TRBV4-3 to TRBJ2-5; tentative D call: TRBD1 (6 bases). The V end lost 4 bases, the J end lost 1 base, and 13 bases lay between the germline ends. CDR1 LGHNA and CDR2 YSLEER come from the germline V gene. The CDR3 runs to 15 residues. The CDR3: CASSLHRDPQETQYF. CDR3 bases: TGCGCCAGCAGCCTCCACAGGGATCCCCAAGAGACCCAGTACTTC.

This clonotype was picked up many times. The chain combines TRBV28 with TRBJ2-5; TRBD1 agrees at 8 bases. Germline CDR1 reads MDHEN; CDR2 reads SYDVKM. This CDR3 comprises 15 residues. Unmatched junction bases numbered 9, after V lost 4 bases and J lost 5 bases. CDR3 protein: CASSYRDRRLETQYF. The CDR3 nucleotides read TGTGCCAGCAGTTACCGGGACAGGAGGTTGGAGACCCAGTACTTC.

There are many counts of this clonotype. This chain links TRBV15 with TRBJ1-1; a possible D gene is TRBD1 (5 bases). Per the germline V gene, CDR1 is LNHNV and CDR2 is YYDKDF (reference sequence). CDR3 size: 16 residues. Trimming pared 0 bases from V and 0 bases from J, leaving 11 bases between. This CDR3 is CATSRDGQGMNTEAFF. The CDR3, as DNA: TGTGCCACCAGCAGAGACGGACAAGGAATGAACACTGAAGCTTTCTTT.

The genes are TRBV7-8 and TRBJ1-6, with 7 bases matching TRBD1. The CDR3 covers 17 residues. Trimming cost V 1 base and J 7 bases; bases outside gene matches: 10. Per germline, CDR1 SGHVS and CDR2 FQNEAQ. The CDR3 DNA is TGTGCCAGCAGCTTAGGAGCTGTAGGGGGCGGAAATTCACCCCTCCACTTT. Translated: CASSLGAVGGGNSPLHF.

This clonotype was seen ten or more times. The chain uses TRBV5-5 and TRBJ1-2; D is uncertain. The length of the CDR3 is 13 residues. V lost 2 bases and J 4 bases, leaving 9 bases between the germline ends. Looked up from germline, CDR1 is SGHKS and CDR2 is YYEKEE (reference sequence). CDR3 sequence reads: CASSLTDVYGYTF. CDR3 sequence (DNA): TGTGCCAGCAGCTTAACAGATGTCTATGGCTACACCTTC.

This clonotype was observed a handful of times. The CDR3 reads CASSQPDKYEQYF. In nucleotides, the CDR3 is TGTGCCAGCAGCCAACCCGACAAATACGAGCAGTACTTC. The V and J genes are TRBV7-6 and TRBJ2-7; D is ambiguous. Germline CDR1 is SGHVS and CDR2 is FNYEAQ. V was cut by 5 bases and J by 4 bases, with 12 bases left in between. The CDR3 runs 13 residues.

This clonotype was detected only a few times. This chain joins TRBV4-2 and TRBJ1-2, with TRBD1 matching 7 bases. The CDR3 spans 17 residues. With V trimmed by 0 bases and J by 6 bases, 13 bases remained unmatched. Germline CDR1 is LGHNA and CDR2 is YNFKEQ. Here the CDR3 DNA reads TGTGCCAGCAGCCAAGACTCCGCAGTACAGGGGCAGGATGGCTACACCTTC. Translated, it gives CASSQDSAVQGQDGYTF.

As for this clonotype: This sequence may be a read error, since a much larger clone differs from it by one base. The chain has TRBV27 and TRBJ2-5; weak D call: TRBD1 (5 bases). CDR3 size: 15 residues. Trimming stripped 2 bases from V and 5 bases from J, with 15 bases between. Germline CDR1 MNHEY, CDR2 SMNVEV (reference sequence). CDR3 coding DNA: TGTGCCAGCAGTTTAAATGGGGCAGCCATGGAGACCCAGTACTTC. It specifies CASSLNGAAMETQYF.

CDR3 sequence (DNA): TGTGCCAGCAGTGAAGGGGACAGGGGCATTGATGAAAAACTGTTTTTT. This codes for CASSEGDRGIDEKLFF. This chain links TRBV2 with TRBJ1-4; 10 bases are a match to TRBD1. This CDR3 has 16 amino acids. Trimming cost V 1 base and J 6 bases; bases outside gene matches: 5. The germline gives CDR1 SNHLY, CDR2 FYNNEI.

This clonotype occurred many times. The rearrangement joins TRBV7-3 to TRBJ2-1, with 9 bases fitting TRBD2. Germline V gene lookup returns CDR1 SGHTA and CDR2 FQGTGA. V was clipped by 1 base and J by 6 bases; unmatched bases: 7. CDR3 length: 16 amino acids. Here the CDR3 reads CASSLMAGGPLNEQFF. The CDR3, as DNA: TGTGCCAGCAGCTTAATGGCGGGAGGGCCCCTCAATGAGCAGTTCTTC.

The J gene is TRBJ2-1, the V gene TRBV4-1; no definite D call. Germline values: CDR1 MGHRA, CDR2 YSYEKL. Trimming left V 4 bases short and J 6 bases short, with 19 bases between. CDR3 length equals 16 residues. For the CDR3, the DNA is TGCGCCAGCAGCCCCCCCTCCAGGTCGTGGGGCAATGAGCAGTTCTTC. Translating it yields CASSPPSRSWGNEQFF.

This clonotype was detected once. Its ends do not fully match the called genes, so a read error is possible. The J gene is TRBJ1-1, the V gene TRBV4-3; a possible D gene is TRBD1 (6 bases). CDR1 and CDR2 from the germline V gene are LGHNA and YSLEER. The CDR3 sequence is 12 residues long. CDR3 region: CAGSQGTHEAFF. Written as DNA, the CDR3 is TGCGCCGGCAGCCAGGGGACGCATGAAGCTTTCTTT.

This clonotype was seen repeatedly, ten times or more. The chain couples TRBV5-1 to TRBJ2-5, with 8 bases aligning to TRBD1. Germline V gene data show CDR1 as SGHRS and CDR2 as YFSETQ. Losses at the gene ends were 2 bases for V and 1 base for J; bases not matched to a gene: 7. The CDR3 extends over 16 amino acids. The CDR3 loop is CASSFRGLGGQETQYF. DNA of the CDR3: TGCGCCAGCAGCTTCAGGGGGCTGGGGGGCCAAGAGACCCAGTACTTC. Variable domain in full (rest from reference TRBV5-1 and TRBJ2-5): KAGVTQTPRYLIKTRGQQVTLSCSPISGHRSVSWYQQTPGQGLQFLFEYFSETQRNKGNFPGRFSGRQFSNSRSEMNVSTLELGDSALYLCASSFRGLGGQETQYFGPGTRLLVL.

A remark on this clonotype: A read error may explain this, as a much larger clone is one base away. V is TRBV2 and J is TRBJ2-7, with 12 bases that match TRBD2. Germline lookup yields CDR1 SNHLY and CDR2 FYNNEI. V lost 2 bases to trimming and J lost 7 bases; unmatched junction nucleotides: 6. The CDR3 covers 15 residues. In DNA form, the CDR3 reads TGTGCCAGCAGTGAACTGACTAGCGGGAGCCGGGAGCAGTACTTC. Residues: CASSELTSGSREQYF.